The 17 T cell receptor beta chains below come from one sample, sequenced in a study of blood T cell repertoires in COVID-19. Using immunoSEQ multiplex PCR, the repertoire was profiled, and TCRdb retains in-frame clones only, with some absent. The sample has roughly 200,000 clones; 81% are singletons. The sample was peripheral blood. The receptors originated from a woman aged 80 or over with acute or convalescent COVID-19.

This clone has ten or more counts. The rearrangement uses TRBV5-3 and TRBJ2-6, with D possibly TRBD2 on 7 matching bases. TRBV5-3 is annotated as an ORF whose role is uncertain. The CDR3 covers 18 residues. Trimming took 0 bases from V and 0 from J, leaving 13 bases between them. The DNA of the CDR3 is TGTGCCAGAAGCTTGGCCACGGGGGGCCGCTCTGGGGCCAACGTCCTGACTTTC. Protein: CARSLATGGRSGANVLTF.

The V gene is TRBV7-9, the J gene TRBJ2-7; the D gene is possibly TRBD2 (6 bases). V was cut by 4 bases and J by 3 bases, with 16 bases left in between. The CDR3 runs to 15 residues. Germline V gives CDR1 SEHNR, CDR2 FQNEAQ (reference sequence). The CDR3 DNA is TGTGCCAGCAGCTCCCCCCAGGGAGGCCTCTACGAGCAGTACTTC. Its protein product is CASSSPQGGLYEQYF.

V and J are TRBV11-3 and TRBJ2-3; 7 nucleotides line up with TRBD1. Germline V gives CDR1 SGHNT, CDR2 YENEEA. V lost 6 bases to trimming and J lost 5 bases; unmatched junction nucleotides: 8. CDR3 size: 14 residues. Written as DNA, the CDR3 is TGTGCCAGCAGTAAGGGGGCCCGAGGAGATACGCAGTATTTT. It yields the protein CASSKGARGDTQYF.

The chain links TRBV5-4 to TRBJ2-1; 7 bases are shared with TRBD2. V lost 7 bases and J lost 2; bases outside the gene matches: 3. This CDR3 is 13 amino acids long. CDR1 is SGHNT, CDR2 YYREEE, per germline (reference sequence). In DNA, the CDR3 is TGTGCCAGCGGGACTACTACCTACAATGAGCAGTTCTTC. Residues: CASGTTTYNEQFF.

V usage is TRBV4-1 and J usage is TRBJ1-3, with D unclear. This CDR3 spans 16 amino acids. The V end lost 0 bases, the J end lost 0 bases, and 9 bases lay between the germline ends. Germline V gene sequence: CDR1 MGHRA, CDR2 YSYEKL. The CDR3 DNA sequence: TGCGCCAGCAGCCAAGATAGAACCTTCTCTGGAAACACCATATATTTT. Translating it yields CASSQDRTFSGNTIYF.

This chain uses TRBV5-8 with TRBJ2-5, with 13 positions matching TRBD2. Per germline, CDR1 SGHTS and CDR2 YDEGEE. The CDR3 length is 14 residues. V lost 3 bases to trimming and J lost 5 bases; unmatched junction nucleotides: 1. The CDR3 loop is CASSSGLAGETQYF. In nucleotides, the CDR3 is TGTGCCAGCAGCTCGGGACTAGCGGGGGAGACCCAGTACTTC.

This chain joins TRBV5-5 and TRBJ1-6; D remains unclear. Germline V gives CDR1 SGHKS, CDR2 YYEKEE (reference sequence). This CDR3 is built from 13 residues. Trimming pared 0 bases from V and 8 bases from J, leaving 6 bases between. The CDR3 loop reads CASSLGEDSPLHF. The CDR3 region has the DNA TGTGCCAGCAGCTTGGGGGAGGATTCACCCCTCCACTTT.

V is TRBV6-5 and J is TRBJ2-2; 8 bases map to TRBD2. Per germline, CDR1 MNHEY and CDR2 SVGAGI. V shed 2 bases and J 7 bases; nucleotides not matched to a gene: 9. CDR3 length: 16 residues. CDR3 sequence (DNA): TGTGCCAGCAGTTACGGCCTCGGGGGGGCGAACGGGGAGCTGTTTTTT. It translates to CASSYGLGGANGELFF.

This chain joins TRBV7-2 and TRBJ2-1; TRBD1 might be the D (6 bases). The germline V and J ends were trimmed by 3 bases and 4 bases, with 22 bases remaining between them. Germline loops: CDR1 SGHTA, CDR2 FQGNSA. The CDR3 contains 18 residues. DNA of the CDR3: TGTGCCAGCAGCTTCCCCCCCGGGACACCGATTAGGTACAATGAGCAGTTCTTC. It is translated as CASSFPPGTPIRYNEQFF.

The J gene is TRBJ2-1, the V gene TRBV21-1; TRBD1, as called in the table, went unchecked against the DNA. TRBV21-1 is deemed a pseudogene. The CDR3 loop spans 15 amino acids. CDR3 nucleotide sequence: TGTGCCAGCAGCACCCGGGACAGGGGAGGGAATGAGCAGTTCTTC. Translation: CASSTRDRGGNEQFF.

This chain uses TRBV5-1 with TRBJ2-1, with D tentatively TRBD1 (5 bases). The germline V and J ends were trimmed by 2 bases and 9 bases, with 15 bases remaining between them. The germline CDR1 and CDR2 sequences are SGHRS and YFSETQ. This CDR3 spans 14 amino acids. Here the CDR3 reads CASSFQGTDGEQFF. The CDR3, as DNA: TGCGCCAGCAGCTTTCAGGGCACTGATGGTGAGCAGTTCTTC. The full variable domain, in which reference TRBV5-1 and TRBJ2-1 provide the parts outside the CDR3, is KAGVTQTPRYLIKTRGQQVTLSCSPISGHRSVSWYQQTPGQGLQFLFEYFSETQRNKGNFPGRFSGRQFSNSRSEMNVSTLELGDSALYLCASSFQGTDGEQFFGPGTRLTVL.

This chain connects TRBV28 to TRBJ1-2, with a weak D call TRBD1 (6 bases). Germline V lookup: CDR1 MDHEN, CDR2 SYDVKM. This CDR3 is 14 amino acids long. Trimming removed 3 bases from V and 7 bases from J, with 15 bases in between. CDR3 nucleotides: TGTGCCAGCAGTTTTGTACAGGGAGTGGGTGGCTACACCTTC. It codes for CASSFVQGVGGYTF.

The chain combines TRBV10-3 with TRBJ2-2, with TRBD1 matching over 12 bases. CDR1 is ENHRY, CDR2 SYGVKD, per germline. V was pared by 10 bases and J by 5 bases, with 17 bases of the junction left unmatched. The length of the CDR3 is 18 residues. CDR3: CATSPGQGAGSRTGELFF. The DNA of the CDR3 is TGTGCCACCTCTCCGGGACAGGGGGCGGGGAGTAGAACCGGGGAGCTGTTTTTT.

The rearrangement links TRBV29-1 to TRBJ1-3; D not resolved. The germline gives CDR1 SQVTM, CDR2 ANQGSEA. V gave up 7 bases and J gave up 3 bases, with 13 bases separating them. This CDR3 has 13 residues. In DNA, the CDR3 is TGCAGCGCTTCTAGGCAGTTTGGAAACACCATATATTTT. Protein product: CSASRQFGNTIYF.

The chain links TRBV7-9 to TRBJ1-1, with D unclear. CDR1 SEHNR and CDR2 FQNEAQ come from the germline V gene (reference sequence). The CDR3 runs to 14 residues. V was trimmed by 1 base and J by 6 bases, leaving 12 bases between them. The CDR3 DNA reads as TGTGCCAGCAGCTTAGTAGGCAGACTGGCTGAAGCTTTCTTT. This sequence encodes CASSLVGRLAEAFF.

V is TRBV2 and J is TRBJ1-1; TRBD1 matches at 7 bases. Per the germline V gene, CDR1 is SNHLY and CDR2 is FYNNEI. V lost 5 bases to trimming and J lost 6 bases; unmatched junction nucleotides: 9. This CDR3 has 14 residues. This chain's CDR3 is CASSKRGRDPEAFF. CDR3 sequence (DNA): TGTGCCAGCAGTAAGAGGGGGCGAGATCCTGAAGCTTTCTTT.

This chain connects TRBV19 to TRBJ2-2, with TRBD2 identical over 14 bases. CDR3 size: 17 residues. CDR1 is LNHDA, CDR2 SQIVND, per germline (reference sequence). The V gene end was trimmed by 4 bases and the J gene end by 4 bases; junction bases not matched to a gene: 5. CDR3 sequence: CASSTRTSGRSTGELFF. The DNA for the CDR3 is TGTGCCAGTAGTACGAGGACTAGCGGGAGGTCCACCGGGGAGCTGTTTTTT.